These 8 T cell receptor beta chains originate from one sample sequenced in a study of shared clonotypes between healthy human individuals. This table comes from immunoSEQ multiplex PCR, and its TCRdb copy is limited to in-frame clones, with some not included. The sample has 2.3 million or so clones; approximately 95% are singletons. The material sequenced was naive CD4+ T cells from PBMCs. Subset reported: CD45RA+ positively selected. These receptors came from a man aged 18 to 30 in good health. Some clones in this sample may be carry-over from other donors' samples.

V is TRBV7-2 and J is TRBJ2-7; no firm D call. The CDR3 totals 14 residues. In germline, CDR1 is SGHTA, CDR2 FQGNSA. Between the trimmed V and J ends, which lost 5 bases and 6 bases, there was a span of 17 bases. CDR3 coding DNA: TGTGCCAGCAGCCCGCCCCAGACGCCGGGCGAGCAGTACTTC. This codes for CASSPPQTPGEQYF.

The rearrangement uses TRBV15 and TRBJ2-1; TRBD2 matches at 10 bases. This CDR3 has 16 amino acids. CDR1 is LNHNV and CDR2 is YYDKDF in the germline V gene (reference sequence). With V trimmed by 8 bases and J by 0 bases, 7 bases remained unmatched. Here the CDR3 reads CATHSGRVSSYNEQFF. In DNA form, the CDR3 reads TGTGCCACCCACAGCGGGAGGGTGAGCTCCTACAATGAGCAGTTCTTC.

This chain connects TRBV30 to TRBJ2-1; D may be TRBD2 (5 bases). Germline V gene sequence: CDR1 GTSNPN, CDR2 SVGIG (reference sequence). This CDR3 has 14 amino acids. V dropped 0 bases and J dropped 4 bases, with 10 bases sitting between them. This chain's CDR3 is CAWSVLRVYNEQFF. The CDR3 DNA sequence: TGTGCCTGGAGTGTACTGCGGGTGTACAATGAGCAGTTCTTC.

V is TRBV27 and J is TRBJ2-7; no clear D. V was clipped by 5 bases and J by 6 bases, with 11 bases between them. The CDR3 covers 12 residues. Germline V gene sequence: CDR1 MNHEY, CDR2 SMNVEV (reference sequence). The CDR3: CASSLHLGEQYF. CDR3 nucleotide sequence: TGTGCCAGCAGTCTCCACTTGGGCGAGCAGTACTTC.

The J gene is TRBJ2-1, the V gene TRBV2, with 11 bases that match TRBD1. Germline V gene lookup returns CDR1 SNHLY and CDR2 FYNNEI. Germline trimming cut 6 bases from V and 5 bases from J; bases unmatched to any gene: 9. The CDR3 has 16 residues. In DNA form, the CDR3 reads TGTGCCAGCAGCTGGACAGGGGGCACCTATAACAATGAGCAGTTCTTC. Residues: CASSWTGGTYNNEQFF. Combining the CDR3 with reference TRBV2 and TRBJ2-1 gives the whole variable domain EPEVTQTPSHQVTQMGQEVILRCVPISNHLYFYWYRQILGQKVEFLVSFYNNEISEKSEIFDDQFSVERPDGSNFTLKIRSTKLEDSAMYFCASSWTGGTYNNEQFFGPGTRLTVL.

The J gene is TRBJ2-5, the V gene TRBV5-1; D could derive from TRBD1 or TRBD2 (5 bases each). The germline V gene encodes CDR1 SGHRS and CDR2 YFSETQ. The V end lost 4 bases, the J end lost 0 bases, and 16 bases lay between the germline ends. The CDR3 sequence is 16 residues long. DNA for the CDR3: TGCGCCAGCAGCCCGACGGGGCCCGGGGACCAAGAGACCCAGTACTTC. Translation gives CASSPTGPGDQETQYF.

The chain recombines TRBV25-1 with TRBJ1-3; D may be TRBD1 (5 bases). The CDR3 sequence is 15 residues long. Germline values: CDR1 MGHDK, CDR2 SYGVNS. Trimming took off 4 bases at V and 3 bases at J, with 13 bases between the two ends. Here the CDR3 DNA reads TGTGCCAGCAGTGGACCGGCAGGGAATGGAAACACCATATATTTT. Translation gives CASSGPAGNGNTIYF.

The chain employs TRBV29-1 and TRBJ2-1; D might be TRBD1 or TRBD2, each matching 5 bases. The CDR3 runs to 12 residues. Trimming removed 4 bases from V and 9 bases from J, with 13 bases in between. Germline CDR1 reads SQVTM; CDR2 reads ANQGSEA. This CDR3 is CSVGPGAGEQFF. DNA for the CDR3: TGCAGCGTTGGTCCTGGGGCGGGTGAGCAGTTCTTC.